Shown below are 20 T cell receptor beta chains from a single sample sequenced in a study of STAT3 mutations in large granular lymphocyte leukemia. The antigens for these receptors are not known. Findings and limits, study-wide: In T-cell large granular lymphocyte leukemia, about half of patients showed multiple immunodominant subclonotypes.

Clones were sequenced by immunoSEQ multiplex PCR, and TCRdb holds only the in-frame ones, with some missing. The sample holds under 20,000 clones, about 90% seen once. Sequencing input: peripheral blood mononuclear cells. The origin of the receptors is a woman aged 45-65 years with T-cell large granular lymphocyte leukemia. Some clones in this sample may be carry-over from other donors' samples.

The rearrangement links TRBV29-1 to TRBJ1-1, with unresolved D. Trimming left V 1 base short and J 4 bases short, with 10 bases between. Germline values: CDR1 SQVTM, CDR2 ANQGSEA. This CDR3 is built from 13 residues. This CDR3 is CSVEGPFATEAFF. The CDR3 DNA follows: TGCAGCGTTGAAGGTCCCTTTGCCACTGAAGCTTTCTTT.

The chain links TRBV10-3 to TRBJ2-1; 7 nucleotides match TRBD2. The V segment lost 2 bases and the J segment 7 bases; nucleotides outside the gene matches: 23. This CDR3 region has 20 residues. The germline V gene has CDR1 ENHRY and CDR2 SYGVKD. The CDR3 DNA is TGTGCCATCAGTGAGCGGCCCTCGGCAGGAGGGAACGGGAGGTTGAATGAGCAGTTCTTC. Residues: CAISERPSAGGNGRLNEQFF.

The chain links TRBV5-1 to TRBJ2-7; TRBD2 aligns across 13 bases. This CDR3 spans 20 amino acids. J lost 4 bases, V lost 4 bases, and 20 bases had no gene match. Germline V gives CDR1 SGHRS, CDR2 YFSETQ. The CDR3: CASSPGLGGLAGEVGYEQYF. CDR3 bases: TGCGCCAGCAGCCCAGGGCTGGGCGGACTAGCGGGAGAGGTCGGATACGAGCAGTACTTC.

The J gene is TRBJ2-2, the V gene TRBV5-1; 7 positions match TRBD2. The V segment lost 3 bases and the J segment 5 bases; nucleotides outside the gene matches: 4. The CDR3 totals 14 residues. The germline V gene encodes CDR1 SGHRS and CDR2 YFSETQ. Written as DNA, the CDR3 is TGCGCCAGCAGCTGGGAGGGCGCGACCGGGGAGCTGTTTTTT. It is translated as CASSWEGATGELFF.

This chain joins TRBV12-1 and TRBJ1-1; TRBD1, the D gene given by the table, was not confirmed from the DNA. TRBV12-1 represents a pseudogene. This CDR3 region has 16 residues. CDR3: CASSHHDRGLNTEAFF. The CDR3 bases are TGTGCCAGCAGCCACCATGACAGGGGCTTGAACACTGAAGCTTTCTTT.

This clone was picked up one time. The chain is built from TRBV7-8 and TRBJ2-3, with 13 nucleotides matching TRBD2. V shed 6 bases, J shed 1 base, and the junction held 13 bases outside the gene matches. The germline V gene has CDR1 SGHVS and CDR2 FQNEAQ. The CDR3 consists of 19 residues. CDR3: CASSPSTSGRAKGTDTQYF. The CDR3 DNA reads as TGTGCCAGCAGTCCAAGCACTAGCGGGAGGGCCAAGGGCACAGATACGCAGTATTTT.

The chain uses TRBV7-9 and TRBJ1-2; D may be TRBD1 (6 bases). The CDR3 is 14 amino acids. CDR1 and CDR2 from the germline V gene are SEHNR and FQNEAQ (reference sequence). Trimming removed 5 bases at V and 8 bases at J, with 18 bases between. CDR3 in amino acids: CASSARDTSGGYTF. CDR3 sequence (DNA): TGTGCCAGCAGCGCCAGGGACACCTCTGGGGGCTACACCTTC.

The chain recombines TRBV7-2 with TRBJ2-1; the match to TRBD2 covers 9 bases. This CDR3 comprises 16 residues. V shed 5 bases and J 0 bases; nucleotides not matched to a gene: 5. CDR1 and CDR2 from the germline V gene are SGHTA and FQGNSA. CDR3 DNA: TGTGCCAGCAGCAAAAGCGGGGGGAGCTCCTACAATGAGCAGTTCTTC. Protein product: CASSKSGGSSYNEQFF. The entire variable domain, with the rest obtained from reference TRBV7-2 and TRBJ2-1, is as follows: GAGVSQSPSNKVTEKGKDVELRCDPISGHTALYWYRQSLGQGLEFLIYFQGNSAPDKSGLPSDRFSAERTGGSVSTLTIQRTQQEDSAVYLCASSKSGGSSYNEQFFGPGTRLTVL.

This chain links TRBV9 with TRBJ2-1; TRBD2 matches at 10 bases. The CDR3 is 16 residues long. Looked up from germline, CDR1 is SGDLS and CDR2 is YYNGEE. V lost 0 bases and J lost 5; bases outside the gene matches: 5. The CDR3 reads CASSVVGSGRDNEQFF. CDR3 in DNA: TGTGCCAGCAGCGTAGTTGGCAGCGGGAGGGACAATGAGCAGTTCTTC.

The CDR3 region has the DNA TGTGCCAGTAGTCCGACGACTAGCGGGCGTTTAGATACGCAGTATTTT. The encoded protein is CASSPTTSGRLDTQYF. This chain links TRBV19 with TRBJ2-3, with TRBD2 matching over 10 bases. The CDR3 loop spans 16 amino acids. Germline loops: CDR1 LNHDA, CDR2 SQIVND (reference sequence). The V gene end was trimmed by 5 bases and the J gene end by 5 bases; junction bases not matched to a gene: 10. The variable domain in full, with the rest retrieved from reference TRBV19 and TRBJ2-3, is DGGITQSPKYLFRKEGQNVTLSCEQNLNHDAMYWYRQDPGQGLRLIYYSQIVNDFQKGDIAEGYSVSREKKESFPLTVTSAQKNPTAFYLCASSPTTSGRLDTQYFGPGTRLTVL.

A single count supports this clone. The V call is TRBV18, the J call TRBJ1-1; TRBD1 is a possible D gene (5 bases). The CDR3 is 14 residues long. V was pared by 5 bases and J by 0 bases, with 10 bases between. Germline CDR1 is KGHSH and CDR2 is LQKENI. The chain's CDR3 is CASSAGTVNTEAFF. The CDR3 region has the DNA TGTGCCAGCTCAGCCGGGACGGTGAACACTGAAGCTTTCTTT. Full variable domain (remainder filled in from reference TRBV18 and TRBJ1-1): NAGVMQNPRHLVRRRGQEARLRCSPMKGHSHVYWYRQLPEEGLKFMVYLQKENIIDESGMPKERFSAEFPKEGPSILRIQQVVRGDSAAYFCASSAGTVNTEAFFGQGTRLTVV.

The chain carries TRBV30 and TRBJ2-7; 10 bases agree with TRBD2. Germline V lookup: CDR1 GTSNPN, CDR2 SVGIG (reference sequence). V gave up 3 bases and J gave up 4 bases; unmatched junction bases: 6. The CDR3 has 14 amino acids. The DNA of the CDR3 is TGTGCCTGGAGCCTTGGACTAGCGGCGTACGAGCAGTACTTC. Protein product: CAWSLGLAAYEQYF.

The rearrangement joins TRBV7-2 to TRBJ1-2; D gene uncertain. The CDR3 has 13 residues. Germline CDR1 SGHTA, CDR2 FQGNSA. Trimming cost V 5 bases and J 2 bases, with 9 bases left between them. The CDR3 DNA follows: TGTGCCAGCAGCCGTGACGGGAACTATGGCTACACCTTC. Translating it yields CASSRDGNYGYTF.

The rearrangement uses TRBV5-1 and TRBJ2-5; D possibly corresponds to TRBD2 (6 bases). This CDR3 spans 15 amino acids. The germline gives CDR1 SGHRS, CDR2 YFSETQ. Trimming cost V 0 bases and J 3 bases, with 12 bases left between them. CDR3 in amino acids: CASSLAGGVEETQYF. The DNA for the CDR3 is TGCGCCAGCAGCTTGGCCGGAGGGGTGGAAGAGACCCAGTACTTC. The full variable domain, in which reference TRBV5-1 and TRBJ2-5 provide the parts outside the CDR3, is KAGVTQTPRYLIKTRGQQVTLSCSPISGHRSVSWYQQTPGQGLQFLFEYFSETQRNKGNFPGRFSGRQFSNSRSEMNVSTLELGDSALYLCASSLAGGVEETQYFGPGTRLLVL.

This rearrangement joins TRBV9 to TRBJ1-2, with a tentative D call TRBD1 (6 bases). Germline V gene sequence: CDR1 SGDLS, CDR2 YYNGEE. V was pared by 6 bases and J by 4 bases, with 19 bases between. The CDR3 is made up of 15 amino acids. The DNA of the CDR3 is TGTGCCAGCACCAACCATGTCTCAGGGGTCTATGGCTACACCTTC. Its protein product is CASTNHVSGVYGYTF.

This clone has only one observation. The gene calls are TRBV5-4 and TRBJ2-7; 8 positions match TRBD1. J gave up 7 bases and V 2 bases, and 8 bases lay outside the gene matches. Germline CDR1 and CDR2: SGHNT and YYREEE (reference sequence). This CDR3 comprises 14 residues. CDR3 amino acids: CASSLDQGAREQYF. Written as DNA, the CDR3 is TGTGCCAGCAGCTTAGATCAGGGGGCGCGGGAGCAGTACTTC.

This rearrangement joins TRBV2 to TRBJ2-7, with no clear D. In germline, CDR1 is SNHLY, CDR2 FYNNEI. The V end lost 6 bases, the J end lost 7 bases, and 16 bases lay between the germline ends. The CDR3 has 13 amino acids. In DNA, the CDR3 is TGTGCCAGCAGGGTATCCTCCTCGGAGGAGCAGTACTTC. It yields the protein CASRVSSSEEQYF.

This chain uses TRBV5-1 with TRBJ1-2; D uncertain. This CDR3 has 13 residues. Germline CDR1 SGHRS, CDR2 YFSETQ. Trimming left V 7 bases short and J 2 bases short, with 12 bases between. This chain's CDR3 is CASRGVNNYGYTF. CDR3 nucleotide sequence: TGCGCCAGCCGAGGAGTCAACAACTATGGCTACACCTTC.

The CDR3 protein is CASSDRTGAYEQYF. DNA for the CDR3: TGTGCCAGCAGCGACCGGACAGGCGCCTACGAGCAGTACTTC. The J gene is TRBJ2-7, the V gene TRBV7-8; the match to TRBD1 covers 7 bases. This CDR3 spans 14 amino acids. Losses at the gene ends were 5 bases for V and 2 bases for J; bases not matched to a gene: 6. Germline lookup yields CDR1 SGHVS and CDR2 FQNEAQ.

This clone has more than one count but fewer than ten. The V call is TRBV23-1, the J call TRBJ2-7; TRBD2 agrees at 14 bases. TRBV23-1 belongs to the ORF category, with a function that is uncertain. Trimming at V came to 8 bases and at J to 1 base, leaving 13 bases not matched to a gene. This CDR3 spans 18 amino acids. The CDR3 spells CASSTGLAGEMTSYEQYF. For the CDR3, the DNA is TGCGCCAGCTCCACGGGACTAGCGGGAGAGATGACATCCTACGAGCAGTACTTC.